This T cell receptor beta chain was retrieved from a study of blood T cell repertoires in COVID-19. About the study: COVID-19 samples from acute and convalescent phases originated in the United States, Italy and Spain. From T cells, B-cell-depleted T cells, or PBMCs came the material, which was cDNA or gDNA.

As originally analysed: The assay estimated nucleated cells by amplifying reference gene primers. Assay used: immunoSEQ multiplex PCR; TCRdb lists only in-frame clones, some missing. From that table come the V and J calls and clone size; the DNA was used to work out D and trimming. The table lists about 71,000 clones, 75% to 95% of them singletons. There are 13 residues in the CDR3. V lost 6 bases and J lost 5; bases outside the gene matches: 8. The germline gives CDR1 SQVTM, CDR2 ANQGSEA. V and J are TRBV29-1 and TRBJ2-5; 8 bases are shared with TRBD1. The sequencing sample was made of peripheral blood. The clonotype originates from a young woman with acute or convalescent COVID-19. The DNA of the CDR3 is TGCAGCGTCGCCACCACAGGGGGGGAGACCCAGTACTTC. Its translation: CSVATTGGETQYF.